A single sample is the source of the 3 T cell receptor beta chains below, sequenced in a study of spatial heterogeneity in lung cancer. TCRdb used MiXCR to reprocess the 5' RACE reads, holding one entry per CDR3 protein. The profile shows 65,000 to 85,000 distinct CDR3 sequences, about a fifth of them singletons. Noted time point: sample taken at primary tumor resection. Unsorted samples of tumor, nontumor lung or frozen PBMC had their whole RNA sequenced. Source: PBMCs, taken at surgery. The receptor set was obtained from a male donor with early-stage non-small cell lung cancer.

This clonotype appeared many times. The rearrangement joins TRBV7-6 to TRBJ2-2; D gene unclear. The CDR3 spans 16 residues. Germline CDR1 is SGHVS and CDR2 is FNYEAQ. The V end lost 4 bases, the J end lost 3 bases, and 15 bases lay between the germline ends. In DNA form, the CDR3 reads TGTGCCAGCAGCTCGGGTATAGATTTGGACACCGGGGAGCTGTTTTTT. It is translated as CASSSGIDLDTGELFF.

A single count supports this clonotype. The V gene is TRBV9, the J gene TRBJ1-1; D is undetermined. Trimming took 2 bases from V and 0 from J, leaving 8 bases between them. Germline V gene lookup returns CDR1 SGDLS and CDR2 YYNGEE. The CDR3 loop spans 14 amino acids. The CDR3 region has the DNA TGTGCCAGCAGCGTGACACTTATGAACACTGAAGCTTTCTTT. Amino acids: CASSVTLMNTEAFF.

This clonotype came up many times. J is TRBJ1-1 and V is TRBV24-1; D gene ambiguous. This CDR3 is built from 13 residues. The germline CDR1 and CDR2 sequences are KGHDR and SFDVKD. V was cut by 5 bases and J by 4 bases, with 10 bases left in between. DNA of the CDR3: TGTGCCACCAGTGTGGCTTCGGGCACTGAAGCTTTCTTT. Protein sequence: CATSVASGTEAFF.